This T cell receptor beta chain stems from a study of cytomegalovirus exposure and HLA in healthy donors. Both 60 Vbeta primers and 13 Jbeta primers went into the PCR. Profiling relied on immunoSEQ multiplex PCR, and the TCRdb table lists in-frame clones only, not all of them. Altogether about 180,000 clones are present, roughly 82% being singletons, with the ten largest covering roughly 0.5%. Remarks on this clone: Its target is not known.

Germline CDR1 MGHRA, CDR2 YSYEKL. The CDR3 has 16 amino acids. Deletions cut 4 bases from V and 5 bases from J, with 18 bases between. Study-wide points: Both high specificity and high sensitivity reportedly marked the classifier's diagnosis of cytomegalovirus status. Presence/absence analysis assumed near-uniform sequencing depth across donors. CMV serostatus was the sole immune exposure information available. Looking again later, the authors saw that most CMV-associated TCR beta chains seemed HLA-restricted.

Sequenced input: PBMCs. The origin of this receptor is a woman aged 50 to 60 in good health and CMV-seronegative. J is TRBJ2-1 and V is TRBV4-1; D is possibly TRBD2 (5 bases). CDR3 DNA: TGCGCCAGCAGCCTCCTAGCCAGCGGCCTTAACAATGAGCAGTTCTTC. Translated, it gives CASSLLASGLNNEQFF.